The 31 T cell receptor beta chains given below trace back to one sample, sequenced in a study of tumor and adjacent non-tumor tissue in lung cancer. RNA was extracted from bulk tissue without any cell sorting. The normal lung tissue was taken more than 3 cm from the tumor edge. TCRbeta libraries were built with three rounds of nested PCR, modified from ARM-PCR. TCRdb reprocessed the multiplex PCR reads via MiXCR and lists one record per CDR3 protein. The sample has 35,000 to 55,000 distinct CDR3 sequences, less than 65% seen once; the top ten hold under 50%. Sequenced: distant non-tumor lung tissue. Receptors originate from a man aged 45-65 years with non-small cell lung cancer.

Ten or more counts support this clonotype. This sequence joins TRBV10-3 and TRBJ2-1; weak D call: TRBD1 (5 bases). V shed 7 bases and J shed 5 bases, with 12 bases lying between them. Germline CDR1 ENHRY, CDR2 SYGVKD. The CDR3 contains 13 residues. The chain's CDR3 is CAITGAVNNEQFF. CDR3 DNA: TGTGCCATCACTGGGGCGGTCAACAATGAGCAGTTCTTC.

This clonotype was counted many times. V usage is TRBV6-5 and J usage is TRBJ2-1; 11 nucleotides match TRBD2. V lost 0 bases and J lost 0; bases outside the gene matches: 1. The V gene's germline CDR1 is MNHEY and CDR2 SVGAGI. The CDR3 has 17 residues. The DNA for the CDR3 is TGTGCCAGCAGTTACTCAGGACTAGCGGGCTCCTACAATGAGCAGTTCTTC. It is translated as CASSYSGLAGSYNEQFF.

About this clonotype: This may come from a read error, since a much larger clone is one base off. V usage is TRBV5-1 and J usage is TRBJ2-7; D unresolved. Germline V gene sequence: CDR1 SGHRS, CDR2 YFSETQ. This CDR3 is built from 14 residues. CDR3 DNA sequence: TGCGCCAGCAGCTTCGTCTACCCGACCTACGAGAAGTACTTC. Translation: CASSFVYPTYEKYF.

Remarks on this clonotype: Possible read error: a much larger clone is one base away. The V gene is TRBV30, the J gene TRBJ1-5; D may be TRBD1 (6 bases). The CDR3 totals 14 residues. Germline V gene lookup returns CDR1 GTSNPN and CDR2 SVGIG (reference sequence). In nucleotides, the CDR3 is TGTGCCTGGAGTGAGACAGGCTGGGGTCAGTCCCAGCATTTT. Its translation: CAWSETGWGQSQHF.

About this clonotype itself: A much larger clone differs by one base, so this may be a read error. This likely comes from a read error, as the CDR3 has no conserved phenylalanine or tryptophan at its end. The V call is TRBV29-1, the J call TRBJ1-1; D unresolved. Germline assignment: CDR1 SQVTM and CDR2 ANQGSEA. V lost 7 bases, J lost 1 base, and 13 bases lay in between. This CDR3 has 13 residues. The CDR3 is CSARAGSNTEAFY. CDR3 bases: TGCAGCGCTAGGGCAGGTTCGAACACTGAAGCTTTCTAT.

This clonotype was found a few times. V is TRBV24-1 and J is TRBJ2-1; either TRBD1 or TRBD2 may fit D (7 bases each). The germline CDR1 and CDR2 sequences are KGHDR and SFDVKD. Trimming pared 8 bases from V and 4 bases from J, leaving 23 bases between. This CDR3 contains 17 residues. The DNA for the CDR3 is TGTGCCACCAAGGGGGACAGCGGGACACGAGGATACAATGAGCAGTTCTTC. It encodes CATKGDSGTRGYNEQFF.

This clonotype has at least ten counts. The rearrangement uses TRBV20-1 and TRBJ2-7; D call uncertain. Germline CDR1 is DFQATT and CDR2 is SNEGSKA (reference sequence). The CDR3 length is 12 residues. V shed 6 bases and J shed 2 bases, with 11 bases lying between them. CDR3 DNA: TGCAGTGCGAACAAAGCAACCTACGAGCAGTACTTC. Translation gives CSANKATYEQYF.

With regard to this clonotype: One end of the junction does not line up with germline, which may come from a read error. The genes are TRBV12-3 or TRBV12-4 and TRBJ2-5; perhaps D is TRBD1 or TRBD2 (5 bases each). The CDR3 contains 15 residues. For the CDR3, the DNA is TGTGCCAGCAATTTAGCGAGCAGGGTTCTCGAGACCCAGTACTTC. Its translation: CASNLASRVLETQYF.

Concerning this clonotype itself: Compared with germline, one end of the junction differs, possibly owing to a read error. The chain employs TRBV20-1 and TRBJ2-1; TRBD2 agrees at 10 bases. The CDR3 has 14 amino acids. The V gene's germline CDR1 is DFQATT and CDR2 SNEGSKA (reference sequence). The CDR3 spells CNASRSGRGNEQFF. For the CDR3, the DNA is TGCAATGCTAGTAGGAGCGGGAGGGGGAATGAGCAGTTCTTC.

This clonotype was seen more than once but under ten times. Given a much more abundant clone one base away, this may be a read error. The chain has TRBV12-3 or TRBV12-4 and TRBJ2-3; D is unresolved. V dropped 8 bases and J dropped 2 bases, with 14 bases sitting between them. This CDR3 contains 14 residues. CDR3 protein: CASGPPVSTDTQYF. As DNA, the CDR3 is TGTGCCAGCGGTCCCCCCGTATCCACAGATACGCAGTATTTT.

Worth noting for this clonotype: One junction end disagrees with the germline gene, perhaps due to a read error. The chain joins TRBV20-1 to TRBJ2-3; D is possibly TRBD2 (5 bases). Germline V lookup: CDR1 DFQATT, CDR2 SNEGSKA (reference sequence). The CDR3 covers 14 residues. The CDR3 nucleotides are TGCACTGCTAGAGAGGGTTTCAGCACAGATACGCACTATTTT. It translates to CTAREGFSTDTHYF.

A note on this clonotype: Likely a read error: the CDR3 ends without its conserved phenylalanine or tryptophan. The chain employs TRBV5-1 and TRBJ2-3; 10 bases align to TRBD1. Germline CDR1 SGHRS, CDR2 YFSETQ. J gave up 3 bases and V 8 bases, and 3 bases lay outside the gene matches. The CDR3 is 13 amino acids. CDR3 amino acids: CASRTGGTDTQYL. Here the CDR3 DNA reads TGCGCCAGTCGGACAGGGGGAACAGATACGCAGTATTTA.

This CDR3 is CASSLTGGGYDYTF. CDR3 DNA sequence: TGTGCCAGCAGTCTTACAGGAGGAGGCTATGACTATACCTTC. The chain employs TRBV6-1 and TRBJ1-2, with a tentative D call TRBD1 (5 bases). V dropped 5 bases and J dropped 14 bases, with 24 bases sitting between them. The CDR3 spans 14 residues. CDR1 and CDR2 from the germline V gene are MNHNS and SASEGT.

This clonotype came up many times. The CDR3 reads CASSRRDKSQNTEAFF. The DNA for the CDR3 is TGTGCCAGCAGCCGCCGGGACAAATCTCAGAACACTGAAGCTTTCTTT. The chain is built from TRBV13 and TRBJ1-1, with D possibly TRBD1 on 6 matching bases. The CDR3 runs 16 residues. Trimming removed 5 bases from V and 1 base from J, with 17 bases in between. From germline, CDR1 is PRHDT and CDR2 FYEKMQ (reference sequence).

Note on this clonotype: One end of the junction fails to match germline, which may point to a read error. The chain links TRBV4-1 to TRBJ2-7; 7 bases are a match to TRBD1. This CDR3 is 16 amino acids long. CDR1 and CDR2 from the germline V gene are MGHRA and YSYEKL. CDR3 protein: CVSSQGWTETGLGQYF. CDR3 bases: TGTGTCAGCAGCCAAGGATGGACCGAGACAGGGCTCGGGCAGTACTTC.

The rearrangement uses TRBV28 and TRBJ2-7; maybe TRBD2 (6 bases). From germline, CDR1 is MDHEN and CDR2 SYDVKM. The V end lost 10 bases, the J end lost 0 bases, and 16 bases lay between the germline ends. The CDR3 covers 14 residues. CDR3 amino acids: CATSLAAYSYEQYF. CDR3 nucleotide sequence: TGTGCCACGAGTTTAGCGGCCTACTCCTACGAGCAGTACTTC.

This clonotype was seen only a few times. J is TRBJ1-5 and V is TRBV28; D might be TRBD1 (5 bases). The CDR3 consists of 14 residues. V was trimmed by 6 bases and J by 6 bases, leaving 15 bases between them. CDR1 is MDHEN, CDR2 SYDVKM, per germline. This chain's CDR3 is CASSIRAGGQPQHF. For the CDR3, the DNA is TGTGCCAGCAGCATCCGGGCGGGGGGTCAGCCCCAGCATTTT.

For this clonotype: A much larger clone differs from this one at a single base, so this may be a read error. V gene TRBV11-2 combines with J gene TRBJ1-1; no firm D call. The CDR3 extends over 16 amino acids. The germline V gene encodes CDR1 SGHAT and CDR2 FQNNGV. CDR3 nucleotide sequence: TGTGCCAGCAACTTACCTTATGACAAACCGAACACTGAAGCTTTCTTT. It codes for CASNLPYDKPNTEAFF.

Concerning this clonotype itself: The CDR3 ends on some other residue instead of the conserved phenylalanine or tryptophan, so this is likely a read error. V and J are TRBV5-5 and TRBJ2-2; a possible D gene is TRBD1 (5 bases). Germline CDR1 SGHKS, CDR2 YYEKEE (reference sequence). The CDR3 is made up of 16 amino acids. V dropped 1 base and J dropped 5 bases, with 15 bases sitting between them. CDR3 in DNA: TGTGCCAGCAGCTTGTATGGGGCAGTGAATACCGGGGAGCTGTTTCTT. Protein sequence: CASSLYGAVNTGELFL.

The chain uses TRBV2 and TRBJ1-1; D is unresolved. Germline CDR1 SNHLY, CDR2 FYNNEI. The CDR3 has 13 amino acids. The ends were cut back, 8 bases at V and 0 bases at J, with 10 bases in the middle. The DNA of the CDR3 is TGTGCCAGCTTCGCAGAGGTGAACACTGAAGCTTTCTTT. It yields the protein CASFAEVNTEAFF.

As regards this clonotype: A much larger clone is a single base away; this may be a read error. The chain is built from TRBV7-9 and TRBJ2-7, with D perhaps assigned TRBD1 or TRBD2 (5 bases each). The germline V gene has CDR1 SEHNR and CDR2 FQNEAQ (reference sequence). The CDR3 has 12 amino acids. The CDR3 protein is CTSSLRGGEQYF. CDR3 coding DNA: TGTACCAGCAGCTTGAGGGGCGGGGAGCAGTACTTC.

The chain links TRBV4-2 to TRBJ1-6; no firm D call. Trimming left V 4 bases short and J 3 bases short, with 13 bases between. Germline loops: CDR1 LGHNA, CDR2 YNFKEQ. The CDR3 spans 16 residues. CDR3 coding DNA: TGTGCCAGCAGCCGCGGACCGAGCAGCTATAATTCACCCCTCCACTTT. Translation gives CASSRGPSSYNSPLHF.

For this clonotype: A single base separates this from a much larger clone, so it may be a read error. The V gene is TRBV19, the J gene TRBJ2-2; D not certain. From germline, CDR1 is LNHDA and CDR2 SQIVND (reference sequence). The CDR3 spans 14 residues. For the CDR3, the DNA is TGTGCCGGTAGTGCACAGCCCAAAACCGGGGAGCTGTTTTTT. Translated: CAGSAQPKTGELFF. Combining the CDR3 with reference TRBV19 and TRBJ2-2 gives the whole variable domain DGGITQSPKYLFRKEGQNVTLSCEQNLNHDAMYWYRQDPGQGLRLIYYSQIVNDFQKGDIAEGYSVSREKKESFPLTVTSAQKNPTAFYLCAGSAQPKTGELFFGEGSRLTVL.

A remark on this clonotype: One end of the junction does not line up with germline, which may come from a read error. The chain links TRBV11-2 to TRBJ2-2, with TRBD1 identical over 10 bases. The germline CDR1 and CDR2 sequences are SGHAT and FQNNGV. The CDR3 totals 17 residues. The CDR3: CANSTSRQGASTGELFF. As DNA, the CDR3 is TGTGCCAACAGCACGTCCCGACAGGGGGCGAGCACCGGGGAGCTGTTCTTT.

This clonotype was counted ten times or more. The J gene is TRBJ2-3, the V gene TRBV29-1; 7 bases are shared with TRBD1. The CDR3 contains 14 residues. Germline CDR1 and CDR2: SQVTM and ANQGSEA. V was pared by 6 bases and J by 0 bases, with 6 bases of the junction left unmatched. The CDR3 reads CSVLGQPSTDTQYF. In DNA form, the CDR3 reads TGCAGCGTGCTGGGACAGCCAAGCACAGATACGCAGTATTTT.

This clonotype occurred a few times. The chain joins TRBV28 to TRBJ1-5; D is unresolved. Germline values: CDR1 MDHEN, CDR2 SYDVKM. The V and J ends lost 5 bases and 5 bases respectively, with 4 bases between them. This CDR3 contains 11 residues. CDR3 amino acids: CASSTDQPQHF. CDR3 coding DNA: TGTGCCAGCAGTACTGATCAGCCCCAGCATTTT.

The rearrangement uses TRBV20-1 and TRBJ1-5; 10 nucleotides agree with TRBD1. The CDR3 has 13 residues. The V gene end was trimmed by 5 bases and the J gene end by 6 bases; junction bases not matched to a gene: 4. The germline V gene has CDR1 DFQATT and CDR2 SNEGSKA (reference sequence). CDR3 in amino acids: CSAGQGVGQPQHF. The CDR3 region has the DNA TGCAGTGCTGGACAGGGGGTGGGTCAGCCCCAGCATTTT.

This clonotype came up many times. The chain employs TRBV29-1 and TRBJ2-5; 10 bases match TRBD1. From germline, CDR1 is SQVTM and CDR2 ANQGSEA. With 4 bases clipped from V and 4 bases from J, the junction kept 6 bases outside the gene matches. This CDR3 is built from 14 residues. The CDR3 protein is CSVVGTGVLETQYF. CDR3 DNA: TGCAGCGTTGTTGGGACAGGGGTTCTAGAGACCCAGTACTTC.

The sample holds many counts of this clonotype. This sequence joins TRBV7-9 and TRBJ1-2; possible D gene TRBD1, 5 bases. The germline gives CDR1 SEHNR, CDR2 FQNEAQ (reference sequence). This CDR3 is built from 15 residues. V dropped 0 bases and J dropped 6 bases, with 14 bases sitting between them. CDR3 in amino acids: CASSLAAAGNHGYTF. The CDR3 nucleotides read TGTGCCAGCAGCTTAGCGGCGGCAGGGAATCATGGCTACACCTTC.

This clonotype has just a few counts. Its ends do not fully match the called genes, so a read error is possible. The J gene is TRBJ2-7, the V gene TRBV29-1; 9 positions agree with TRBD1. Looked up from germline, CDR1 is SQVTM and CDR2 is ANQGSEA. There are 13 residues in the CDR3. The CDR3 nucleotides read TGCAACGTTGCGGGACAGGGAGATGACGAGCAGTACTTC. The encoded protein is CNVAGQGDDEQYF.

This clonotype was seen a handful of times. The V and J genes are TRBV29-1 and TRBJ1-2; no definite D call. In germline, CDR1 is SQVTM, CDR2 ANQGSEA. With 6 bases removed from V and 8 bases from J, the gap between germline ends came to 16 bases. The CDR3 length is 12 residues. Here the CDR3 DNA reads TGCAGCGTGGCAACCGGGCAAGAGGGCTACACCTTC. Translated, it gives CSVATGQEGYTF.